Below are 28 T cell receptor beta chains sequenced from a single sample in a study of blood T cell repertoires in COVID-19. Only in-frame clones appear in the TCRdb table, and some are missing; sequencing was by immunoSEQ multiplex PCR. The sample carries about 150,000 clones, over 60% recorded once. Sequencing was done on a sample of peripheral blood. These receptors originate from a man aged 80 or over with acute or convalescent COVID-19.

The gene calls are TRBV19 and TRBJ1-3; TRBD1 aligns across 10 bases. V shed 9 bases, J shed 4 bases, and the junction held 6 bases outside the gene matches. Per germline, CDR1 LNHDA and CDR2 SQIVND (reference sequence). The CDR3 is 14 amino acids. This CDR3 reads CASSGTGDGNTIYF. Written as DNA, the CDR3 is TGTGCCAGCTCCGGGACAGGGGACGGAAACACCATATATTTT.

This clone was observed once. This chain joins TRBV24-1 and TRBJ2-7; 7 bases match TRBD1. Germline CDR1 is KGHDR and CDR2 is SFDVKD. CDR3 length: 15 residues. V was clipped by 4 bases and J by 4 bases; unmatched bases: 9. The CDR3 nucleotides read TGTGCCACCAGTGACCAACCGACAGGGCAGTACGAGCAGTACTTC. As protein: CATSDQPTGQYEQYF.

This chain links TRBV29-1 with TRBJ2-3; 8 bases map to TRBD2. Germline V gives CDR1 SQVTM, CDR2 ANQGSEA. The V and J ends lost 5 bases and 1 base, in that order; junction bases with no gene match: 8. There are 15 residues in the CDR3. The CDR3 region is CSVPPGGVGTDTQYF. The CDR3 region has the DNA TGCAGCGTTCCCCCCGGGGGGGTCGGCACAGATACGCAGTATTTT.

V gene TRBV4-2 combines with J gene TRBJ1-2; 8 bases fit TRBD1. The germline V gene has CDR1 LGHNA and CDR2 YNFKEQ. The CDR3 consists of 19 residues. V lost 0 bases, J lost 4 bases, and 16 bases stayed unmatched. The CDR3 region has the DNA TGTGCCAGCAGCCAAGATCTGGGACAGGCCCCAGTCTTCGTCTATGGCTACACCTTC. Translation gives CASSQDLGQAPVFVYGYTF.

The genes are TRBV7-9 and TRBJ1-1; D gene unclear. V was trimmed by 0 bases and J by 6 bases, leaving 8 bases between them. This CDR3 is 13 amino acids long. CDR1 and CDR2 (germline): SEHNR, FQNEAQ (reference sequence). The CDR3 reads CASSLAGEAEAFF. The CDR3 DNA reads as TGTGCCAGCAGCTTAGCCGGGGAAGCTGAAGCTTTCTTT.

This clone was observed at least ten times. This rearrangement joins TRBV5-5 to TRBJ1-5, with TRBD1 identical over 11 bases. Germline V gene data show CDR1 as SGHKS and CDR2 as YYEKEE (reference sequence). The CDR3 runs 16 residues. Losses at the gene ends were 3 bases for V and 2 bases for J; bases not matched to a gene: 4. The CDR3 sequence is CASSSGTGGGNQPQHF. CDR3 in DNA: TGTGCCAGCAGCTCCGGGACAGGGGGTGGCAATCAGCCCCAGCATTTT.

This clone was picked up a small number of times. The gene calls are TRBV6-2 or TRBV6-3 and TRBJ1-5; 9 bases align to TRBD1. The CDR3 is 14 residues long. J gave up 7 bases and V 6 bases, and 7 bases lay outside the gene matches. The germline CDR1 and CDR2 sequences are MNHEY and SVGEGT. The CDR3 DNA sequence: TGTGCCAGCAGCACCACAGGGGGCCAGCAGCCCCAGCATTTT. Encoded protein: CASSTTGGQQPQHF.

On this clone itself: Its ends do not fully match the called genes, so a read error is possible. This rearrangement joins TRBV7-2 to TRBJ2-2; tentative D call: TRBD2 (5 bases). Germline V gene sequence: CDR1 SGHTA, CDR2 FQGNSA. The CDR3 extends over 16 amino acids. CDR3 residues: CASIRRLGRDTGEPFF. The DNA for the CDR3 is TGTGCCAGCATCAGACGGTTGGGCAGAGATACCGGGGAGCCGTTTTTT.

V and J are TRBV7-9 and TRBJ1-1, with D unresolved. Germline CDR1 and CDR2: SEHNR and FQNEAQ (reference sequence). V shed 11 bases and J shed 5 bases, with 15 bases lying between them. The length of the CDR3 is 12 residues. This chain's CDR3 is CAWEEGGTEAFF. For the CDR3, the DNA is TGTGCCTGGGAAGAGGGAGGGACTGAAGCTTTCTTT.

This chain links TRBV9 with TRBJ1-1; D gene unclear. The V end lost 1 base, the J end lost 1 base, and 14 bases lay between the germline ends. Germline V gives CDR1 SGDLS, CDR2 YYNGEE. The CDR3 is 16 amino acids. The DNA for the CDR3 is TGTGCCAGCAGCGTAACAGACCGCTTTCCGAACACTGAAGCTTTCTTT. Translation: CASSVTDRFPNTEAFF.

V is TRBV5-5 and J is TRBJ2-2, with 8 bases identical to TRBD2. The CDR3 length is 17 residues. V was clipped by 6 bases and J by 6 bases; unmatched bases: 16. Germline V gene sequence: CDR1 SGHKS, CDR2 YYEKEE (reference sequence). CDR3 nucleotides: TGTGCCAGCATGGAGTCGGGTCGGGCGGGGGGCCCCGGGGAGCTGTTTTTT. This translates into CASMESGRAGGPGELFF.

V is TRBV19 and J is TRBJ1-4, with D unresolved. V lost 7 bases and J 6 bases, leaving 18 bases between the germline ends. The V gene's germline CDR1 is LNHDA and CDR2 SQIVND (reference sequence). This CDR3 spans 15 amino acids. The CDR3 DNA is TGTGCCAGTACCCCCTTCGCGGCCGGAGATGAAAAACTGTTTTTT. This codes for CASTPFAAGDEKLFF.

The rearrangement links TRBV30 to TRBJ1-4; D remains unclear. The V end was cut by 2 bases, the J end by 5 bases, with 3 bases between. Germline V lookup: CDR1 GTSNPN, CDR2 SVGIG (reference sequence). This CDR3 has 11 amino acids. CDR3 amino acids: CAWSLNEKLFF. The CDR3 bases are TGTGCCTGGAGTCTCAATGAAAAACTGTTTTTT.

This clone was found once. The chain is built from TRBV7-8 and TRBJ2-2, with 12 bases aligning to TRBD2. The CDR3 is 17 residues long. Trimming at V came to 4 bases and at J to 5 bases, leaving 8 bases not matched to a gene. Germline CDR1 SGHVS, CDR2 FQNEAQ. The DNA of the CDR3 is TGTGCCAGCAGCTCCCCAACTAGCGGGGGGAGGACCGGGGAGCTGTTTTTT. Its translation: CASSSPTSGGRTGELFF.

As concerns this clone: The sample carries other DNA sequences with the same CDR3. V usage is TRBV18 and J usage is TRBJ1-1, with D tentatively TRBD1 (5 bases). The CDR3 covers 13 residues. V was trimmed by 6 bases and J by 1 base, leaving 9 bases between them. CDR1 KGHSH and CDR2 LQKENI come from the germline V gene. The CDR3 DNA reads as TGTGCCAGCTCGCCGACAGAGAACACTGAAGCTTTCTTT. Translating it yields CASSPTENTEAFF.

This chain uses TRBV27 with TRBJ2-4; TRBD1 matches 10 bases. The CDR3 runs to 16 residues. Unmatched junction bases numbered 10, after V lost 3 bases and J lost 8 bases. Germline lookup yields CDR1 MNHEY and CDR2 SMNVEV (reference sequence). CDR3 DNA: TGTGCCAGCAGTTTGGGACAGGGGCCCGGGGTGTACATTCAGTACTTC. It specifies CASSLGQGPGVYIQYF.

The genes are TRBV6-5 and TRBJ2-2, with 8 bases aligning to TRBD1. The junction had 5 bases not matched to a gene; V was cut back by 0 bases and J by 5 bases. CDR3 length equals 16 residues. Germline CDR1 MNHEY, CDR2 SVGAGI. CDR3 protein: CASSYSSRGRTGELFF. In DNA form, the CDR3 reads TGTGCCAGCAGTTACTCGTCCAGGGGGCGAACCGGGGAGCTGTTTTTT.

The V and J genes are TRBV6-5 and TRBJ1-1; 7 nucleotides align to TRBD1. The CDR3 spans 15 residues. V gave up 6 bases and J gave up 1 base; unmatched junction bases: 8. Germline V gene data show CDR1 as MNHEY and CDR2 as SVGAGI. CDR3 in DNA: TGTGCCAGCAGGACCTCCGGGACAGCGAACACTGAAGCTTTCTTT. As protein: CASRTSGTANTEAFF.

The rearrangement joins TRBV5-6 to TRBJ1-3, with unresolved D. Trimming took off 2 bases at V and 0 bases at J, with 6 bases between the two ends. Germline V gene sequence: CDR1 SGHDT, CDR2 YYEEEE. The CDR3 has 14 amino acids. CDR3 DNA: TGTGCCAGCAGCTTTAGTTTCTCTGGAAACACCATATATTTT. This translates into CASSFSFSGNTIYF.

The gene calls are TRBV7-2 and TRBJ1-2; 10 nucleotides match TRBD1. CDR3 length: 13 residues. V lost 1 base and J lost 13; bases outside the gene matches: 6. Germline CDR1 reads SGHTA; CDR2 reads FQGNSA. CDR3 nucleotides: TGTGCCAGCAGCTTAGGCGGGACAGGGGTGGGCACCTTC. Translated: CASSLGGTGVGTF.

CDR3 bases: TGTGCCAGCAGCTTAGATCGGGGGTACGAGCAGTACGTC. The encoded protein is CASSLDRGYEQYV. The chain has TRBV11-2 and TRBJ2-7, with D possibly TRBD2 on 6 matching bases. The CDR3 length is 13 residues. Germline lookup yields CDR1 SGHAT and CDR2 FQNNGV. Trimming took 0 bases from V and 4 from J, leaving 7 bases between them.

The V call is TRBV29-1, the J call TRBJ2-5, with 9 bases that match TRBD2. V shed 5 bases and J 1 base; nucleotides not matched to a gene: 5. This CDR3 is 14 amino acids long. Germline CDR1 is SQVTM and CDR2 is ANQGSEA. CDR3 coding DNA: TGCAGCGTTTCGCGGGGGGGGATCCAAGAGACCCAGTACTTC. Translated, it gives CSVSRGGIQETQYF.

DNA of the CDR3: TGTGCCAGCAGCTCCCGACTAGCGGGGGGAACAGATACGCAGTATTTT. Protein sequence: CASSSRLAGGTDTQYF. The chain joins TRBV5-8 to TRBJ2-3; 13 bases align to TRBD2. In germline, CDR1 is SGHTS, CDR2 YDEGEE. This CDR3 has 16 residues. Trimming removed 3 bases from V and 3 bases from J; junction bases left unmatched: 4.

The V call is TRBV3-1 (or the pseudogene TRBV3-2), the J call TRBJ2-5; TRBD2 matches at 7 bases. V lost 3 bases, J lost 1 base, and 2 bases stayed unmatched. The CDR3 totals 14 residues. The germline V gene has CDR1 LGHDT and CDR2 YNNKEL (reference sequence). The CDR3 nucleotides are TGTGCCAGCAGCCAGGGGGGGGGCCAAGAGACCCAGTACTTC. Its protein is CASSQGGGQETQYF.

The rearrangement joins TRBV2 to TRBJ1-6; D may be TRBD1 (5 bases). This CDR3 has 16 residues. Looked up from germline, CDR1 is SNHLY and CDR2 is FYNNEI. Trimming stripped 7 bases from V and 2 bases from J, with 15 bases between. CDR3 sequence (DNA): TGTGCCAGCACTCCACGGACGGGGGCCTATAATTCACCCCTCCACTTT. Translating it yields CASTPRTGAYNSPLHF.

This clone has a handful of counts. The V and J genes are TRBV21-1 and TRBJ2-7; TRBD2, the D gene given by the table, was not confirmed from the DNA. TRBV21-1 is classified as a pseudogene. The CDR3 is 14 residues long. CDR3 sequence: CASRVYFTQYEQYF. The CDR3 bases are TGTGCCAGCAGAGTTTACTTCACCCAATACGAGCAGTACTTC.

This clone was recorded a few times. This chain uses TRBV29-1 with TRBJ2-3; 7 positions match TRBD2. Trimming removed 3 bases from V and 3 bases from J; junction bases left unmatched: 0. The length of the CDR3 is 12 residues. Germline V gives CDR1 SQVTM, CDR2 ANQGSEA. CDR3 loop: CSVEGLTDTQYF. In DNA, the CDR3 is TGCAGCGTTGAGGGACTAACAGATACGCAGTATTTT.

The chain joins TRBV2 to TRBJ1-2; 7 bases agree with TRBD1. J gave up 7 bases and V 7 bases, and 15 bases lay outside the gene matches. Germline lookup yields CDR1 SNHLY and CDR2 FYNNEI. The CDR3 spans 15 residues. CDR3: CASMHGRQGVGGYTF. CDR3 bases: TGTGCCAGCATGCACGGGCGGCAGGGGGTTGGTGGCTACACCTTC.